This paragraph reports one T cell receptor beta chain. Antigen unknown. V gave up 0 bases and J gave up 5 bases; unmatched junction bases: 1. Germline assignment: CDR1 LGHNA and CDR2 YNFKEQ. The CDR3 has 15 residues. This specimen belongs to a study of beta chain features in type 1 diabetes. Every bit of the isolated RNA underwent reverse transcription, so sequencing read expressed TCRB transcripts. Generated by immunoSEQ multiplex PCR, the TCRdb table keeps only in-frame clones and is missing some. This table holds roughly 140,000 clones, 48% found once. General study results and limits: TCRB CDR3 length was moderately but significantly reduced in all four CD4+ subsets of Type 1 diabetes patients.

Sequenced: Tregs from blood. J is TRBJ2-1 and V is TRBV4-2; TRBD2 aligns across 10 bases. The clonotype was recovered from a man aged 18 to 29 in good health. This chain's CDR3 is CASSQDSGGNNEQFF. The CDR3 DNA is TGTGCCAGCAGCCAAGATAGCGGGGGGAACAATGAGCAGTTCTTC.